Below, one TCR beta chain is given with its context. Sequencing used immunoSEQ multiplex PCR; TCRdb keeps in-frame clones, though not all of them. This sample has over 200,000 clones; 70% to 75% occur once, and the top ten carry around 5.9%. PBMCs were cryopreserved, and about 1.8 micrograms of genomic DNA from them went into TCR beta libraries. This sample stems from a study of cytotoxic CD8 clonotypes in ibrutinib-treated CLL. Study background: Response samples were taken after a median roughly 13 months of treatment, range 6 to 36.

Germline CDR1 and CDR2: GTSNPN and SVGIG (reference sequence). Losses at the gene ends were 3 bases for V and 4 bases for J; bases not matched to a gene: 9. This CDR3 is 15 amino acids long. This receptor was taken from a human donor with chronic lymphocytic leukemia. Sequencing was performed on PBMCs, taken after 12 months of ibrutinib treatment. The chain joins TRBV30 to TRBJ1-5, with TRBD1 identical over 7 bases. The CDR3 here is CAWSNTRGLNQPQHF. The CDR3 DNA reads TGTGCCTGGAGCAATACGAGGGGGCTAAATCAGCCCCAGCATTTT.